This TCR beta chain was recovered during a study of cytomegalovirus exposure and HLA in healthy donors. 60 Vbeta and 13 Jbeta primers were used in PCR. Profiling relied on immunoSEQ multiplex PCR, and the TCRdb table lists in-frame clones only, not all of them. The table lists fewer than 120,000 clones, around four fifths of them singletons. General study results and limits: A prior analysis recorded that most TCR beta V segments were productive about 87% or about 30% of the time. Common viral pathogens (according to a later analysis) appeared linked to several of the most significant clusters. The study recorded fewer than 200 TCR beta chains that were cytomegalovirus-associated.

With V trimmed by 3 bases and J by 8 bases, 5 bases remained unmatched. The CDR3 runs to 15 residues. CDR1 ENHRY and CDR2 SYGVKD come from the germline V gene. Worth noting for this clone: Its antigen is undetermined.

This chain joins TRBV10-3 and TRBJ2-2, with 11 bases fitting TRBD2. Sequencing was done on a sample of PBMCs. This sequence originates from a woman aged 60-75 years in good health and CMV-seropositive. In DNA, the CDR3 is TGTGCCATCAGTGAAGTAGCGGGAGGGCCTGGGGAGCTGTTTTTT. Encoded protein: CAISEVAGGPGELFF.